The 14 T cell receptor beta chains below come from one sample, sequenced in a study of T cell responses to AZD1222 COVID-19 vaccine. The method was immunoSEQ multiplex PCR; TCRdb's version includes in-frame clones alone and lacks a portion of them. The sample lists 250,000 or so clones, roughly 93% occurring once. This sample comprised peripheral blood, obtained on day 0 of AZD1222 vaccination. All receptors derive from an adult in good health.

The chain recombines TRBV7-8 with TRBJ2-7; 7 nucleotides match TRBD2. The junction had 10 bases not matched to a gene; V was cut back by 5 bases and J by 6 bases. Germline V gene lookup returns CDR1 SGHVS and CDR2 FQNEAQ. This CDR3 contains 14 residues. This chain's CDR3 is CASSPGGGRSEQYF. The CDR3 bases are TGTGCCAGCAGCCCCGGGGGAGGGAGGAGCGAGCAGTACTTC.

The CDR3 nucleotides read TGTGCCTGGAGTGTTCAGAATACGCAGTATTTT. Its protein is CAWSVQNTQYF. The chain combines TRBV30 with TRBJ2-3, with D uncertain. The V gene lost 0 bases and the J gene lost 7 bases, with 5 bases spanning the gap. The CDR3 consists of 11 residues. CDR1 and CDR2 from the germline V gene are GTSNPN and SVGIG (reference sequence).

The gene calls are TRBV5-1 and TRBJ2-3; 13 positions match TRBD2. V lost 0 bases and J lost 5; bases outside the gene matches: 0. The CDR3 consists of 15 residues. CDR1 SGHRS and CDR2 YFSETQ come from the germline V gene. This CDR3 is CASSLGLAGGDTQYF. The CDR3 DNA follows: TGCGCCAGCAGCTTGGGACTAGCGGGGGGAGATACGCAGTATTTT.

The rearrangement uses TRBV28 and TRBJ2-5; D is undetermined. This CDR3 comprises 15 residues. Trimming cost V 6 bases and J 5 bases, with 19 bases left between them. Germline CDR1 is MDHEN and CDR2 is SYDVKM. The CDR3: CASSPPLGDEETQYF. CDR3 DNA sequence: TGTGCCAGCAGCCCCCCCCTTGGGGATGAGGAGACCCAGTACTTC.

This clone was recorded a few times. The rearrangement uses TRBV4-1 and TRBJ1-5; 8 nucleotides match TRBD1. Germline V gives CDR1 MGHRA, CDR2 YSYEKL. The CDR3 has 13 amino acids. V lost 7 bases to trimming and J lost 6 bases; unmatched junction nucleotides: 5. The CDR3 DNA reads as TGCGCCAGCAACCCCGGACAGGGTCAGCCCCAGCATTTT. It is translated as CASNPGQGQPQHF.

This chain uses TRBV4-1 with TRBJ2-3, with TRBD2 as a possible D gene (5 bases). Looked up from germline, CDR1 is MGHRA and CDR2 is YSYEKL. This CDR3 has 15 residues. Trimming removed 4 bases at V and 4 bases at J, with 15 bases between. Here the CDR3 reads CASSRTQSGADTQYF. The CDR3 DNA reads TGCGCCAGCAGCCGCACCCAATCCGGGGCAGATACGCAGTATTTT.

The CDR3 reads CASSRPETVTGANVLTF. The CDR3 nucleotides read TGTGCCAGCAGCCGTCCCGAGACAGTAACAGGGGCCAACGTCCTGACTTTC. This chain links TRBV11-2 with TRBJ2-6; D perhaps matches TRBD1 (5 bases). Germline CDR1 reads SGHAT; CDR2 reads FQNNGV. V lost 5 bases and J 4 bases, leaving 18 bases between the germline ends. The CDR3 runs to 17 residues.

A note on this clone: At the DNA level, this CDR3 is encoded by other sequences in the same sample as well. The CDR3 reads CASSLDNSYEQYF. CDR3 DNA: TGCGCCAGCAGCTTGGATAATTCGTACGAGCAGTACTTC. The rearrangement uses TRBV5-1 and TRBJ2-7; D unresolved. CDR3 size: 13 residues. V was cut by 0 bases and J by 4 bases, with 8 bases left in between. Germline values: CDR1 SGHRS, CDR2 YFSETQ.

The gene calls are TRBV5-4 and TRBJ1-1, with unresolved D. V was pared by 0 bases and J by 10 bases, with 13 bases between. Germline V CDR1 and CDR2: SGHNT, YYREEE (reference sequence). The CDR3 totals 13 residues. The CDR3: CASSLERREVAFF. The CDR3 DNA sequence: TGTGCCAGCAGCTTGGAGCGACGGGAGGTAGCTTTCTTT.

This clone was seen only once. The chain has TRBV5-4 and TRBJ1-3; D uncertain. The CDR3 is made up of 16 amino acids. Germline CDR1 is SGHNT and CDR2 is YYREEE (reference sequence). The ends were cut back, 0 bases at V and 3 bases at J, with 13 bases in the middle. CDR3 region: CASSLAEKGIGNTIYF. CDR3 bases: TGTGCCAGCAGCTTGGCCGAGAAGGGCATTGGAAACACCATATATTTT.

The rearrangement joins TRBV12-3 or TRBV12-4 to TRBJ2-5; a possible D gene is TRBD1 (6 bases). V was trimmed by 7 bases and J by 5 bases, leaving 14 bases between them. This CDR3 region has 13 residues. The CDR3 is CASTAGGMETQYF. The CDR3 nucleotides read TGTGCCAGCACCGCTGGGGGCATGGAGACCCAGTACTTC.

This sequence joins TRBV10-3 and TRBJ2-7; possible D gene TRBD1, 5 bases. CDR3 size: 12 residues. The V gene lost 6 bases and the J gene lost 2 bases, with 8 bases spanning the gap. Per the germline V gene, CDR1 is ENHRY and CDR2 is SYGVKD. The CDR3 protein is CAIRDSAYEQYF. CDR3 DNA: TGTGCCATCAGAGACAGTGCCTACGAGCAGTACTTC.

The chain combines TRBV2 with TRBJ2-2, with D perhaps TRBD1 (6 bases). V gave up 4 bases and J gave up 7 bases, with 13 bases separating them. The CDR3 is 14 amino acids. The V gene's germline CDR1 is SNHLY and CDR2 FYNNEI. CDR3 DNA sequence: TGTGCCAGCAGTGTTTACAGGGAAGGCGGGGAGCTGTTTTTT. Its translation: CASSVYREGGELFF.

The V gene is TRBV25-1, the J gene TRBJ1-6; TRBD1 matches 9 bases. The CDR3 is 14 residues long. Germline lookup yields CDR1 MGHDK and CDR2 SYGVNS. The ends lost 2 bases at V and 9 bases at J; junction bases unmatched: 2. This CDR3 reads CASSETGGGSPLHF. In DNA, the CDR3 is TGTGCCAGCAGTGAAACAGGGGGCGGTTCACCCCTCCACTTT.